These T cell receptor beta chains were read from a single sample in a study of T cell responses to AZD1222 COVID-19 vaccine. Here immunoSEQ multiplex PCR was the method, and the copy in TCRdb shows in-frame clones only, minus some. The sample lists about 130,000 clones; roughly nine tenths were seen once. The starting material was peripheral blood, obtained on day 0 of AZD1222 vaccination. The receptor source for this set is an adult in good health. The CDR3 runs from the conserved cysteine through the conserved F or W. The D gene is left open where the match is weak. Not every row has a clone size; where given, it reads once, few, many or a size class.

clone_size j_call d_call v_call cdr3_aa cdr3_nt
. TRBJ2-3 . TRBV10-3 CAISPGRGGTDTQYF TGTGCCATTTCCCCGGGGAGGGGGGGCACAGATACGCAGTATTTT
once TRBJ1-5 . TRBV20-1 CSAGQPQHF TGCAGTGCTGGGCAGCCCCAGCATTTT
. TRBJ1-1 . TRBV2 CASSGTMATEAFF TGTGCCAGCAGTGGGACAATGGCCACTGAAGCTTTCTTT
. TRBJ1-5 . TRBV12-5 CASGPGQLSQPQHF TGTGCTAGTGGCCCTGGACAGCTATCACAGCCCCAGCATTTT
. TRBJ1-3 . TRBV27 CANPSGNTIYF TGTGCCAACCCCTCTGGAAACACCATATATTTT
. TRBJ2-1 TRBD2 TRBV19 CASRGGGRSYNEQFF TGTGCCAGTAGGGGCGGGGGGCGTTCCTACAATGAGCAGTTCTTC
. TRBJ1-2 TRBD1 TRBV7-3 CASSWRQGARGYTF TGTGCCAGCAGCTGGCGACAGGGGGCGCGGGGCTACACCTTC
. TRBJ2-3 TRBD2 TRBV18 CASSRTRGADTQYF TGTGCCAGCTCCCGGACCCGGGGGGCAGATACGCAGTATTTT
once TRBJ2-7 . TRBV15 CATSQDVEAYEQYF TGTGCCACCAGTCAGGACGTTGAAGCCTACGAGCAGTACTTC
once TRBJ2-7 TRBD2 TRBV5-1 CASNPNSGGPTYEQYF TGCGCCAGCAACCCGAATAGCGGGGGGCCGACCTACGAGCAGTACTTC
. TRBJ1-2 . TRBV9 CASSVESLADYGYTF TGTGCCAGCAGCGTAGAGAGTCTTGCCGACTATGGCTACACCTTC
. TRBJ1-6 TRBD1 TRBV5-5 CASSPYRTGGISPLHF TGTGCCAGCAGTCCCTATCGGACAGGGGGCATTTCACCCCTCCACTTT
once TRBJ1-4 . TRBV7-9 CASSTIQGLANEKLFF TGTGCCAGCAGCACCATCCAGGGACTGGCTAATGAAAAACTGTTTTTT
. TRBJ1-1 . TRBV12-3/TRBV12-4 CASIQGAYTEAFF TGTGCCAGCATTCAGGGCGCGTACACTGAAGCTTTCTTT
. TRBJ2-5 . TRBV28 CASSEQGGQETQYF TGTGCCAGCAGTGAACAGGGAGGCCAAGAGACCCAGTACTTC
. TRBJ1-4 . TRBV10-2 CASSESPRDWNEKLFF TGCGCCAGCAGTGAATCCCCCCGCGACTGGAATGAAAAACTGTTTTTT
. TRBJ1-5 TRBD1 TRBV13 CASSQGANNNQPQHF TGTGCCAGCAGCCAGGGGGCGAATAACAATCAGCCCCAGCATTTT
. TRBJ2-5 . TRBV30 CAWREGALETQYF TGTGCCTGGAGGGAAGGGGCTCTAGAGACCCAGTACTTC
. TRBJ1-6 . TRBV6-5 CASSGRERISPLHF TGTGCCAGCAGCGGCCGGGAGAGGATTTCACCCCTCCACTTT
. TRBJ2-1 . TRBV10-3 CAISESTVTRHNEQFF TGTGCCATCAGTGAGTCGACTGTGACTAGGCACAATGAGCAGTTCTTC
. TRBJ2-3 TRBD2 TRBV2 CASTQTGTSRTDTQYF TGTGCCAGCACCCAAACCGGGACTAGCAGGACAGATACGCAGTATTTT
. TRBJ1-1 TRBD1 TRBV28 CASSPSGQGSFTEAFF TGTGCCAGCAGCCCCTCGGGACAGGGTTCTTTCACTGAAGCTTTCTTT
few TRBJ1-6 . TRBV6-1 CASSGPPGVSSYNSPLHF TGTGCCAGCAGTGGACCTCCCGGGGTGAGCTCCTATAATTCACCCCTCCACTTT
few TRBJ1-1 . TRBV6-5 CASGAGVLAFF TGTGCCAGCGGAGCAGGGGTGTTAGCTTTCTTT
. TRBJ1-1 . TRBV7-9 CASNPPGHREAFF TGTGCCAGCAACCCCCCGGGACACCGGGAAGCTTTCTTT
. TRBJ1-1 . TRBV9 CASSPNSKQEAFF TGTGCCAGCAGCCCCAACTCAAAGCAGGAAGCTTTCTTT
. TRBJ1-2 . TRBV6-5 CASRGSDYGYTF TGTGCCAGCAGGGGATCCGACTATGGCTACACCTTC
. TRBJ2-2 . TRBV5-1 CASSPKVGGLAGELFF TGCGCCAGCAGCCCCAAAGTCGGGGGGCTCGCCGGGGAGCTGTTTTTT
. TRBJ1-3 . TRBV6-5 CASSLLGSGNTIYF TGTGCCAGCAGCCTCCTGGGATCTGGAAACACCATATATTTT
. TRBJ1-4 . TRBV30 CASSEGRGKLFF TGTGCCTCCTCCGAGGGAAGAGGGAAACTGTTTTTT
. TRBJ1-2 . TRBV5-4 CASSLWGGLGGYTF TGTGCCAGCAGCTTGTGGGGAGGGCTCGGGGGCTACACCTTC
. TRBJ2-3 . TRBV24-1 CATSDPSGPSTDTQYF TGTGCCACCAGTGATCCGTCGGGCCCAAGCACAGATACGCAGTATTTT
. TRBJ2-1 TRBD2 TRBV5-1 CASSLSGDYNEQFF TGCGCCAGCAGCTTAAGCGGGGATTACAATGAGCAGTTCTTC
. TRBJ1-4 TRBD1 TRBV24-1 CATSDVSGQGPPREKLFF TGTGCCACCAGTGATGTTTCGGGACAGGGGCCTCCTAGGGAAAAACTGTTTTTT
few TRBJ1-5 . TRBV6-6 CASSALQGFQPQHF TGTGCCAGCAGTGCACTGCAGGGGTTTCAGCCCCAGCATTTT
once TRBJ1-1 . TRBV5-1 CASSYQQGTRTEAFF TGCGCCAGCAGCTACCAACAGGGCACTCGAACTGAAGCTTTCTTT
. TRBJ1-2 . TRBV9 CASSQGSGYTF TGTGCCAGCAGCCAGGGTTCTGGCTACACCTTC
. TRBJ2-5 TRBD1 TRBV6-2/TRBV6-3 CASSPPGQGRGKTQYF TGTGCCAGCAGCCCACCGGGACAGGGAAGGGGAAAGACCCAGTACTTC
. TRBJ2-1 TRBD2 TRBV4-2 CASSQDVSRAGGRFPYNEQFF TGTGCCAGCAGCCAAGACGTTTCGCGAGCGGGGGGGAGGTTCCCTTACAATGAGCAGTTCTTC
few TRBJ2-3 TRBD2 TRBV3-1/TRBV3-2 CASSQIRLAATDTQYF TGTGCCAGCAGCCAAATACGACTAGCGGCAACAGATACGCAGTATTTT
. TRBJ1-1 . TRBV18 CASSPRRGAGAFF TGTGCCAGCTCACCCCGTCGGGGTGCGGGAGCTTTCTTT
. TRBJ1-5 TRBD1 TRBV6-6 CASSYSDRGQPQHF TGTGCCAGCAGTTACTCGGACAGGGGACAGCCCCAGCATTTT
. TRBJ1-3 TRBD1 TRBV19 CASNRAGGPSGNTIYF TGTGCCAGTAACCGCGCAGGGGGCCCCTCTGGAAACACCATATATTTT
. TRBJ2-7 . TRBV27 CASRGNSYEQYF TGTGCCAGCAGGGGCAACTCCTACGAGCAGTACTTC